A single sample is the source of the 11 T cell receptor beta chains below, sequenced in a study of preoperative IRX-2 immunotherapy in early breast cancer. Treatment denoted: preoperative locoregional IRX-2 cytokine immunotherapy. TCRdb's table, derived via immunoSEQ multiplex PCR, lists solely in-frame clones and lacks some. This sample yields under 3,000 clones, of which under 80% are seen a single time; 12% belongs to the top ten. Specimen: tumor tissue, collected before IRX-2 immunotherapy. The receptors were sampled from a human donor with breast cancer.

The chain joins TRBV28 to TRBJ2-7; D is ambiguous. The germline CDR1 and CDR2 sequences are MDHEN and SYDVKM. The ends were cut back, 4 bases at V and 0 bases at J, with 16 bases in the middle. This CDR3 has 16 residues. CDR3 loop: CASSSRWNGSSYEQYF. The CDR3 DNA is TGTGCCAGCAGTTCGCGATGGAACGGATCCTCCTACGAGCAGTACTTC.

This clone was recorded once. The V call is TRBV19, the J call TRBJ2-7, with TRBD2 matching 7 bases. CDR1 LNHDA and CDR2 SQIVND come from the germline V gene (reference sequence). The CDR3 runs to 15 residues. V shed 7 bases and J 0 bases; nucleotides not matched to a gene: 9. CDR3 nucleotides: TGTGCCAGTACTAAGACGGGAGGCAGCTCCTACGAGCAGTACTTC. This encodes CASTKTGGSSYEQYF.

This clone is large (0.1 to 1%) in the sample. For the CDR3, the DNA is TGTGCCATCAGTGAGGGGCAGGGGGCCACTGGAAACACCATATATTTT. This codes for CAISEGQGATGNTIYF. The J gene is TRBJ1-3, the V gene TRBV10-3; 8 bases map to TRBD1. The CDR3 is 16 residues long. V gave up 2 bases and J gave up 2 bases; unmatched junction bases: 5. Germline V gives CDR1 ENHRY, CDR2 SYGVKD.

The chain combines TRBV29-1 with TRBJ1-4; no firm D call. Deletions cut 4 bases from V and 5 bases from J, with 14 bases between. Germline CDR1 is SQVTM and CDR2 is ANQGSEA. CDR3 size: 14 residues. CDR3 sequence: CSVVSAGSNEKLFF. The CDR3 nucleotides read TGCAGCGTTGTATCGGCAGGATCCAATGAAAAACTGTTTTTT. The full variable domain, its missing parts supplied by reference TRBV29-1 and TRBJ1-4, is SAVISQKPSRDICQRGTSLTIQCQVDSQVTMMFWYRQQPGQSLTLIATANQGSEATYESGFVIDKFPISRPNLTFSTLTVSNMSPEDSSIYLCSVVSAGSNEKLFFGSGTQLSVL.

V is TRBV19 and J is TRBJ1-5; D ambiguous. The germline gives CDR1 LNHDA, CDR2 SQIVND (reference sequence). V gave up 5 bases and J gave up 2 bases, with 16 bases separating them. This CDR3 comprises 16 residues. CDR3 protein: CASSSRAPMGNQPQHF. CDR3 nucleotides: TGTGCCAGTAGTTCCCGGGCCCCGATGGGCAATCAGCCCCAGCATTTT.

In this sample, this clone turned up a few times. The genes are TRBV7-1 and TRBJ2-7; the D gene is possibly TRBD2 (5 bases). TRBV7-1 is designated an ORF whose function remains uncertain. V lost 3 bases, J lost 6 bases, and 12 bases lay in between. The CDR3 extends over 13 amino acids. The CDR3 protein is CASSSEVWFEQYF. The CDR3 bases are TGTGCCAGCAGCTCGGAGGTTTGGTTCGAGCAGTACTTC.

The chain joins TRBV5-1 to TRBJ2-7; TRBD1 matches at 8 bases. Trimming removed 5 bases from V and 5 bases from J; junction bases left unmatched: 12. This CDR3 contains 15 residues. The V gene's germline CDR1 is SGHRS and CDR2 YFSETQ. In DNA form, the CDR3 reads TGCGCCAGCAGGATATCGACAGGGGCCTGGGACGAGCAGTACTTC. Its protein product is CASRISTGAWDEQYF.

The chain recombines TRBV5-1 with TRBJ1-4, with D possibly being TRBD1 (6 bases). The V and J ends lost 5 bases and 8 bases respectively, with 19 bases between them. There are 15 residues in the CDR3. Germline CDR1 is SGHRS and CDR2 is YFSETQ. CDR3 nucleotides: TGCGCCAGCAGTCTGATGGGGCAGGGGATAGAAAAACTGTTTTTT. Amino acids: CASSLMGQGIEKLFF.

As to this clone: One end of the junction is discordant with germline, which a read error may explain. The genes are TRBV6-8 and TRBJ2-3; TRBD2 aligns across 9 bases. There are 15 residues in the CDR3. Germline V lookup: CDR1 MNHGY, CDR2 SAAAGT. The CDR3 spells CAISAAGGAGDTQYF. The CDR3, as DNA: TGTGCCATCAGTGCTGCGGGGGGGGCCGGGGATACGCAGTATTTT.

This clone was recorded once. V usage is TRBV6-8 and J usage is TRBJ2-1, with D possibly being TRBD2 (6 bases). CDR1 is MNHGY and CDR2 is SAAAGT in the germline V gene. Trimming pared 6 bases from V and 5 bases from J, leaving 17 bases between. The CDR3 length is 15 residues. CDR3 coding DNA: TGTGCCAGCAGCCAAATAGGATGGGAGGACAATGAGCAGTTCTTC. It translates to CASSQIGWEDNEQFF.

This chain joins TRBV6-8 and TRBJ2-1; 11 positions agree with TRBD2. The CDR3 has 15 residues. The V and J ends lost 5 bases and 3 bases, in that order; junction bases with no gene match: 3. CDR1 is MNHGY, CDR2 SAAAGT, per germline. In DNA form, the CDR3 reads TGTGCCAGCAGTGCCGGGACTAGCGGCTACAATGAGCAGTTCTTC. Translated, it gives CASSAGTSGYNEQFF.